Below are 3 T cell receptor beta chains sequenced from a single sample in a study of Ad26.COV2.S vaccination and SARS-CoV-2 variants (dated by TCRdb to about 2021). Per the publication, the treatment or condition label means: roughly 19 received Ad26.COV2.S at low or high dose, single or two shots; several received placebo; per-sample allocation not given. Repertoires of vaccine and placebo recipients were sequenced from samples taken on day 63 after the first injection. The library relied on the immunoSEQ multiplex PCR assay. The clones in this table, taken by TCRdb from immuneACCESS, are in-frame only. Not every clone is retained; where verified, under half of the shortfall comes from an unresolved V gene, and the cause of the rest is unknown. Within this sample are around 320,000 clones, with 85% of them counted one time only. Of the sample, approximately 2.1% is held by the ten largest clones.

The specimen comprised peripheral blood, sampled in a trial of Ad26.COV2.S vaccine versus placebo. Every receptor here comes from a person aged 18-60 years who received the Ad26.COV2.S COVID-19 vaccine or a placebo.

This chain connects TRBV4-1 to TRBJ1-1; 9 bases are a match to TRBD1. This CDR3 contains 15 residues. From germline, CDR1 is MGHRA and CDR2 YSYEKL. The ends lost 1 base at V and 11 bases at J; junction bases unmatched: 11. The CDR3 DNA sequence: TGCGCCAGCAGCCAAGGGGTAGTGGACAGGGGAAACGCTTTCTTT. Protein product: CASSQGVVDRGNAFF.

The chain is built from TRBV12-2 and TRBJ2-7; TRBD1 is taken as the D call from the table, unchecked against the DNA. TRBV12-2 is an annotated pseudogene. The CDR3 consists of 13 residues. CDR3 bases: TGTGCAAGTCGCTTAGGGGACACCTACGAGCAGTACTTC. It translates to CASRLGDTYEQYF.

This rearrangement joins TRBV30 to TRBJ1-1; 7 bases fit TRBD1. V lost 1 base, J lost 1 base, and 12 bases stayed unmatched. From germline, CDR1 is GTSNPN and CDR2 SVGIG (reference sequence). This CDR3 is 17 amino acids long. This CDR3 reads CAWSARWGQRTNTEAFF. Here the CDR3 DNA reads TGTGCCTGGAGTGCTCGTTGGGGACAGCGAACGAACACTGAAGCTTTCTTT.